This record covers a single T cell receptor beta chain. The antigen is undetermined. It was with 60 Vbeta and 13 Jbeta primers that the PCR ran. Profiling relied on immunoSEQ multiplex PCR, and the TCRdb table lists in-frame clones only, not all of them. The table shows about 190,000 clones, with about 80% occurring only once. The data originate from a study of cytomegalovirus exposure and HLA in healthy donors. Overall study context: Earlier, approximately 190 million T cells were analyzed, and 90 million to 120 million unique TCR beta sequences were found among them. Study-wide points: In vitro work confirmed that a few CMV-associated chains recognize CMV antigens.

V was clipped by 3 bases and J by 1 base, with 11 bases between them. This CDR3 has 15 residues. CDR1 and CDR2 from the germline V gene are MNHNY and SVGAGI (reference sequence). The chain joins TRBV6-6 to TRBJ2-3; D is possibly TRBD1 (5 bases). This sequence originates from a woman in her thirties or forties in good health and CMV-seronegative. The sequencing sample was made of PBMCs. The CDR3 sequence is CASSYMGRGTDTQYF. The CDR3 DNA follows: TGTGCCAGCAGTTATATGGGGCGCGGCACAGATACGCAGTATTTT.